This entry is about one T cell receptor beta chain. Its antigen is as yet unknown. CDR1 and CDR2 from the germline V gene are SGHDN and FVKESK. Trimming took 2 bases from V and 4 from J, leaving 6 bases between them. The CDR3 covers 13 residues. While the first cohort had over 650 subjects, the donors belonged to the separate validation cohort of fewer than 150 subjects. The data belong to a study of cytomegalovirus exposure and HLA in healthy donors. Using immunoSEQ multiplex PCR, the repertoire was profiled, and TCRdb retains in-frame clones only, with some absent. The data hold approximately 210,000 clones, with roughly 88% observed a single time. Study observations and caveats: High sensitivity and specificity were reportedly achieved when the classifier diagnosed cytomegalovirus status.

The chain has TRBV14 and TRBJ1-5; D uncertain. Material for sequencing was PBMCs. This receptor was taken from a woman aged 18-35 years in good health and CMV-seronegative. CDR3 protein: CASSQYVNQPQHF. For the CDR3, the DNA is TGTGCCAGCAGCCAATATGTTAATCAGCCCCAGCATTTT.